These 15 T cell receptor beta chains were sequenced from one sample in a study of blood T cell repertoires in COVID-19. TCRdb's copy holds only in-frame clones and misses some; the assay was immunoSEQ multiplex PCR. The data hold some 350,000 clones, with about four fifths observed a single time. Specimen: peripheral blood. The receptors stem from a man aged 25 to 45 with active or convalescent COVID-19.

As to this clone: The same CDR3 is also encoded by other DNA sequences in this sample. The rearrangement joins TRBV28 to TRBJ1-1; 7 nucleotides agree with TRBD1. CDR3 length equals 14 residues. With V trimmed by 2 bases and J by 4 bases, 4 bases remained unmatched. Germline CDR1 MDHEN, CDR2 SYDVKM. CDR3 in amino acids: CASSLVAGGTEAFF. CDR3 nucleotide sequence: TGTGCCAGCAGTTTAGTGGCAGGGGGCACTGAAGCTTTCTTT.

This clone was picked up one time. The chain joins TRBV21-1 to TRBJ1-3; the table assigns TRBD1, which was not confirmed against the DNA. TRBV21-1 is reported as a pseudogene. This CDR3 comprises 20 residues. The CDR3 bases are TGTGCCAGCAGCAAATCTATAATCGATATGGGCAGGGCCTCTGGAAACACCATATATTTT. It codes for CASSKSIIDMGRASGNTIYF.

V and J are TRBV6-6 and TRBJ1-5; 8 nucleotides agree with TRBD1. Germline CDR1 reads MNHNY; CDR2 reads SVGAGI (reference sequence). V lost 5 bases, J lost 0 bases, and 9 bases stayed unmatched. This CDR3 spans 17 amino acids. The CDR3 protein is CASSQSTGAYSNQPQHF. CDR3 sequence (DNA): TGTGCCAGCAGTCAATCGACAGGGGCCTATAGCAATCAGCCCCAGCATTTT.

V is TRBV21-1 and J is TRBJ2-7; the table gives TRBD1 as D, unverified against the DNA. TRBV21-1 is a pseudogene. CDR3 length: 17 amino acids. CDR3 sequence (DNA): TGTGCCAGCAGCAAGGAGATCAGGGACAGAGAGGAAGACGAGCAGTACTTC. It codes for CASSKEIRDREEDEQYF.

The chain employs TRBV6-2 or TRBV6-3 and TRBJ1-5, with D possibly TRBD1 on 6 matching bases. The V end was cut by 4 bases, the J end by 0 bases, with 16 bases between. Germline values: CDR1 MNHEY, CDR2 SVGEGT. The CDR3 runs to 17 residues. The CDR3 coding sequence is TGTGCCAGCAGTTCCTCCAGCCGGGGGGCTAGCAATCAGCCCCAGCATTTT. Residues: CASSSSSRGASNQPQHF.

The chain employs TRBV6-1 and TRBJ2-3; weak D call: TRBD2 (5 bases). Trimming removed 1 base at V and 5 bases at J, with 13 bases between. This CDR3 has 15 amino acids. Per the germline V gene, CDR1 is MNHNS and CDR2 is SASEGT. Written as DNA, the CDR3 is TGTGCCAGCAGTGAAGGAGGGAGTCCGTTAGATACGCAGTATTTT. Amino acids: CASSEGGSPLDTQYF.

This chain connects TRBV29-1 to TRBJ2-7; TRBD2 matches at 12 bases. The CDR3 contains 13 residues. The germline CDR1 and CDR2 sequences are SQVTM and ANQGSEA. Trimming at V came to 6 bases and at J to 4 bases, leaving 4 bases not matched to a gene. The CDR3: CSVWTSGDYEQYF. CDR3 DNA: TGCAGCGTCTGGACTAGCGGGGATTACGAGCAGTACTTC.

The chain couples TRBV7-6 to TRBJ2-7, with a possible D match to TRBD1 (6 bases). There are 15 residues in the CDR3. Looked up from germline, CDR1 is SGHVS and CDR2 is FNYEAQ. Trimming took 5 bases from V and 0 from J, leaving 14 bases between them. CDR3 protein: CASSKDSSSSYEQYF. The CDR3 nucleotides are TGTGCCAGCAGCAAGGACAGTTCCAGCTCCTACGAGCAGTACTTC.

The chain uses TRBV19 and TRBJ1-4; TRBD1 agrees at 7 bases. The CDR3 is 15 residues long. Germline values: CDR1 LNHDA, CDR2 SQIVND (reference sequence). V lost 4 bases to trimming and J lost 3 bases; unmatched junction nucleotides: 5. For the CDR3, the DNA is TGTGCCAGTAGTACGACCGGGACAGCTAATGAAAAACTGTTTTTT. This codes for CASSTTGTANEKLFF.

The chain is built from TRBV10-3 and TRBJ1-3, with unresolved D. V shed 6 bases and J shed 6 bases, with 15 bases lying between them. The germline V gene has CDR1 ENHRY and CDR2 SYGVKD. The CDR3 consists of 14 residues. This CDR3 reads CAIRRDLNQNTIYF. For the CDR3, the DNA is TGTGCCATCAGACGGGATTTAAATCAAAACACCATATATTTT.

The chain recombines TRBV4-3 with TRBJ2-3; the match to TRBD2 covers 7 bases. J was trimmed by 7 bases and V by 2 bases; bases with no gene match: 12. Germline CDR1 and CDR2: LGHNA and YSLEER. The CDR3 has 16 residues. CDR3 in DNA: TGCGCCAGCAGCCAATCGAAAGGACTAGTACCTTATACGCAGTATTTT. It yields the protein CASSQSKGLVPYTQYF.

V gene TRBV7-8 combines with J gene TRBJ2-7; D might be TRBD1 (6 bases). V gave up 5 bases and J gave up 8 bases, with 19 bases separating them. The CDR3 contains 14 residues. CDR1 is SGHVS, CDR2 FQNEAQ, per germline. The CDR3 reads CASSLWDTRAQQYF. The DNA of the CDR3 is TGTGCCAGCAGCCTCTGGGACACCCGAGCGCAGCAGTACTTC.

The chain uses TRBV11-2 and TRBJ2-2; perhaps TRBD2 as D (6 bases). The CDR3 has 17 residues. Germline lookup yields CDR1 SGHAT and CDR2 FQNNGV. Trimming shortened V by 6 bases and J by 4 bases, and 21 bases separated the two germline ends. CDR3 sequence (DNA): TGTGCCAGCAGGCGAGGAGGCGGGAAACTAGGCACCGGGGAGCTGTTTTTT. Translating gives CASRRGGGKLGTGELFF.

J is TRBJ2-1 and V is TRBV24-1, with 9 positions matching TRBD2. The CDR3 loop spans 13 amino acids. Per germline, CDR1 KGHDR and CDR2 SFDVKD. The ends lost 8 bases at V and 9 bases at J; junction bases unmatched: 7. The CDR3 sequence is CATTNAGGSEQFF. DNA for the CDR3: TGTGCCACCACCAATGCGGGGGGGAGTGAGCAGTTCTTC.

The chain's CDR3 is CASSYTGGATNEKLFF. The DNA of the CDR3 is TGTGCCAGCAGTTACACCGGCGGGGCGACTAATGAAAAACTGTTTTTT. The J gene is TRBJ1-4, the V gene TRBV6-6, with D perhaps TRBD1 (5 bases). V lost 2 bases and J lost 2, with 12 bases in between. The CDR3 totals 16 residues. Looked up from germline, CDR1 is MNHNY and CDR2 is SVGAGI (reference sequence).